This T cell receptor (beta chain) is drawn from a study of T cells in Graves' hyperthyroidism and ophthalmopathy. RNA transcripts provided the source from which TCR beta CDR3 regions were amplified. HTBI primers were used for first-round RT-PCR of the TCR CDR3. TCRdb re-derived calls from the multiplex PCR reads in MiXCR, one entry per CDR3 protein. There are around 660,000 distinct CDR3 sequences in the sample; 45% occur only once, and under 8% lies in the top ten. Exclusion of a patient resulted from uncontrolled infection, other autoimmune disease, pregnancy or lactation. Diagnosing involved the use of clinical symptoms, serum thyroxine and TRAb, thyroid ultrasound and orbital computed tomography. This clonotype has ten or more counts. With 5 bases clipped from V and 5 bases from J, the junction kept 4 bases outside the gene matches. The CDR3 contains 14 residues. Germline lookup yields CDR1 SGHTA and CDR2 FQGNSA.

This clonotype was sampled from an adult man with Graves' disease, either hyperthyroidism or ophthalmopathy (not recorded which). The rearrangement joins TRBV7-2 to TRBJ1-4; 8 nucleotides align to TRBD1. Sequencing was performed on peripheral blood or thyroid tissue (not recorded which). The chain's CDR3 is CASSRDRMNEKLFF. The DNA for the CDR3 is TGTGCCAGCAGCCGGGACAGGATGAATGAAAAACTGTTTTTT.